The next 23 T cell receptor beta chains were all read from a single sample in a study of T-cell memory formation after mild COVID-19. Using its own MiXCR run on the 5' RACE reads, TCRdb lists one record per CDR3 protein. The sample carries a few hundred thousand distinct CDR3 sequences, about 20% recorded once. Specimen: PBMCs or a T cell subset sorted from them (not recorded which). The receptors were sampled from an adult woman who had mild COVID-19 (a few samples of this study predate the infection). Cell type and time point are not known.

This clonotype was found many times. This sequence joins TRBV5-1 and TRBJ1-1, with D maybe TRBD1 (6 bases). The V and J ends lost 0 bases and 6 bases respectively, with 15 bases between them. CDR1 is SGHRS and CDR2 is YFSETQ in the germline V gene. This CDR3 has 15 residues. The CDR3 protein is CASSLGETGGAEAFF. In DNA, the CDR3 is TGCGCCAGCAGCTTGGGAGAGACAGGTGGAGCTGAAGCTTTCTTT.

CDR3 sequence: CASSLEAVGRSEQFF. Here the CDR3 DNA reads TGTGCCAGCAGCTTAGAAGCGGTGGGGCGCAGTGAGCAGTTCTTC. The chain combines TRBV11-2 with TRBJ2-1, with D perhaps assigned TRBD1 or TRBD2 (5 bases each). CDR1 and CDR2 from the germline V gene are SGHAT and FQNNGV. The V and J ends lost 0 bases and 9 bases respectively, with 15 bases between them. The CDR3 runs to 15 residues.

This clonotype appeared once. The chain joins TRBV2 to TRBJ2-1; D is tentatively TRBD1 or TRBD2 (5 bases each). This CDR3 has 12 residues. Trimming left V 8 bases short and J 7 bases short, with 12 bases between. Germline-derived CDR1 and CDR2 are SNHLY and FYNNEI. In DNA, the CDR3 is TGTGCCAGCCTGAGGGGTTCAAATGAGCAGTTCTTC. It encodes CASLRGSNEQFF. The full variable domain, rest sourced from reference TRBV2 and TRBJ2-1, is EPEVTQTPSHQVTQMGQEVILRCVPISNHLYFYWYRQILGQKVEFLVSFYNNEISEKSEIFDDQFSVERPDGSNFTLKIRSTKLEDSAMYFCASLRGSNEQFFGPGTRLTVL.

The table lists this clonotype with a few counts. Compared with germline, one end of the junction differs, possibly owing to a read error. This rearrangement joins TRBV7-7 to TRBJ2-7; D is ambiguous. CDR1 and CDR2 from the germline V gene are SSHAT and FNYEAQ (reference sequence). The CDR3 length is 13 residues. Here the CDR3 reads CASSPELGYEQYF. DNA of the CDR3: TGTGCTAGCAGCCCCGAACTCGGGTACGAGCAGTACTTC.

This clonotype came up once. V and J are TRBV12-3 or TRBV12-4 and TRBJ2-1, with 8 positions matching TRBD2. The V and J ends lost 6 bases and 5 bases, in that order; junction bases with no gene match: 3. This CDR3 has 13 residues. CDR3 nucleotide sequence: TGTGCCAGCAGCCGGGGGGGGCACAATGAGCAGTTCTTC. Its translation: CASSRGGHNEQFF.

This chain links TRBV6-4 with TRBJ2-1; 10 nucleotides line up with TRBD2. Trimming at V came to 5 bases and at J to 9 bases, leaving 7 bases not matched to a gene. This CDR3 region has 14 residues. Germline V CDR1 and CDR2: MRHNA, SNTAGT. The CDR3 loop is CASSPAGGHGEQFF. The CDR3, as DNA: TGTGCCAGCAGTCCAGCGGGAGGGCACGGTGAGCAGTTCTTC.

The V gene is TRBV19, the J gene TRBJ2-7, with 12 bases identical to TRBD2. The CDR3 runs 16 residues. The trim removed 5 bases at V and 3 bases at J, leaving 8 bases unmatched. Germline V gene data show CDR1 as LNHDA and CDR2 as SQIVND (reference sequence). DNA for the CDR3: TGTGCCAGTAGTTCTCCTAGCGGGAGGGTCGGCTACGAGCAGTACTTC. Protein product: CASSSPSGRVGYEQYF.

In this sample, this clonotype turned up a few times. The rearrangement joins TRBV25-1 to TRBJ1-5, with D possibly matching TRBD1 (5 bases). CDR1 and CDR2 (germline): MGHDK, SYGVNS. Trimming left V 4 bases short and J 4 bases short, with 14 bases between. The CDR3 loop spans 15 amino acids. The CDR3 loop reads CASSADLQGNQPQHF. For the CDR3, the DNA is TGTGCCAGCAGTGCGGACCTCCAGGGTAATCAGCCCCAGCATTTT.

The sample holds a few counts of this clonotype. The rearrangement joins TRBV20-1 to TRBJ1-2; 7 bases map to TRBD1. CDR1 is DFQATT and CDR2 is SNEGSKA in the germline V gene (reference sequence). Trimming cost V 0 bases and J 0 bases; bases outside gene matches: 4. There are 15 residues in the CDR3. CDR3 amino acids: CSAREGQRANYGYTF. The CDR3 region has the DNA TGCAGTGCTAGAGAGGGACAGAGAGCTAACTATGGCTACACCTTC.

J is TRBJ1-6 and V is TRBV4-1; TRBD1 aligns across 12 bases. The CDR3 length is 19 residues. CDR1 and CDR2 (germline): MGHRA, YSYEKL. The V and J ends lost 2 bases and 8 bases, in that order; junction bases with no gene match: 13. In DNA form, the CDR3 reads TGCGCCAGCAGCCAAATGTCCGGGACAGGGGGCCGGGGATATTCACCCCTCCACTTT. Its protein is CASSQMSGTGGRGYSPLHF.

The rearrangement uses TRBV7-8 and TRBJ2-4, with 12 bases lining up with TRBD1. The V gene's germline CDR1 is SGHVS and CDR2 FQNEAQ. After removal of 4 bases from V and 3 bases from J, the junction contained 22 bases not matched to a gene. The length of the CDR3 is 22 residues. Written as DNA, the CDR3 is TGTGCCAGCAGCTCCGCCGGGACAGGGGGCCGTAACCTTATTTTGGTCAAAAACATTCAGTACTTC. Translated, it gives CASSSAGTGGRNLILVKNIQYF.

This clonotype has a count of ten or more. CDR3 amino acids: CASSLATGANYGYTF. The CDR3 nucleotides read TGTGCCAGCAGCTTGGCCACGGGGGCTAACTATGGCTACACCTTC. The rearrangement links TRBV5-6 to TRBJ1-2; possibly TRBD1 for D (5 bases). CDR3 size: 15 residues. V shed 0 bases and J shed 0 bases, with 9 bases lying between them. Per the germline V gene, CDR1 is SGHDT and CDR2 is YYEEEE.

V usage is TRBV12-3 or TRBV12-4 and J usage is TRBJ1-1; D is unclear. The germline V and J ends were trimmed by 3 bases and 1 base, with 18 bases remaining between them. CDR3 length: 17 amino acids. The CDR3 DNA follows: TGTGCCAGCAGTTTTGCGCCCCCCCTGGCCGGGAACACTGAAGCTTTCTTT. Protein: CASSFAPPLAGNTEAFF.

This clonotype has a handful of counts. This sequence joins TRBV3-1 and TRBJ1-1; 8 bases map to TRBD1. The CDR3 consists of 14 residues. With 6 bases clipped from V and 1 base from J, the junction kept 4 bases outside the gene matches. Germline-derived CDR1 and CDR2 are LGHDT and YNNKEL (reference sequence). The CDR3 here is CASRPGTGNTEAFF. The DNA for the CDR3 is TGTGCCAGCAGACCCGGGACAGGGAACACTGAAGCTTTCTTT.

The chain links TRBV5-6 to TRBJ2-1, with D hard to call. Germline V gene data show CDR1 as SGHDT and CDR2 as YYEEEE. Trimming pared 1 base from V and 3 bases from J, leaving 14 bases between. The CDR3 contains 16 residues. CDR3 nucleotides: TGTGCCAGCAGCTTGATGTCTAACAACCGCTACAATGAGCAGTTCTTC. Amino acid sequence: CASSLMSNNRYNEQFF.

The chain employs TRBV29-1 and TRBJ1-1; D remains unclear. Germline V gene sequence: CDR1 SQVTM, CDR2 ANQGSEA. This CDR3 has 15 amino acids. V dropped 6 bases and J dropped 1 base, with 18 bases sitting between them. The CDR3, as DNA: TGCAGCGTGAGGCAGGTAGTTACCCGGAACACTGAAGCTTTCTTT. Translation: CSVRQVVTRNTEAFF. The entire variable domain, with the rest obtained from reference TRBV29-1 and TRBJ1-1, is as follows: SAVISQKPSRDICQRGTSLTIQCQVDSQVTMMFWYRQQPGQSLTLIATANQGSEATYESGFVIDKFPISRPNLTFSTLTVSNMSPEDSSIYLCSVRQVVTRNTEAFFGQGTRLTVV.

This sequence joins TRBV6-1 and TRBJ1-1, with a weak D call TRBD1 (5 bases). This CDR3 spans 13 amino acids. The V and J ends lost 4 bases and 5 bases respectively, with 11 bases between them. The germline V gene encodes CDR1 MNHNS and CDR2 SASEGT. CDR3 bases: TGTGCCAGCAGTGTCAGGGAGTGGACTGAAGCTTTCTTT. Its translation: CASSVREWTEAFF.

This chain uses TRBV20-1 with TRBJ1-4; weak D call: TRBD1 (6 bases). The V gene's germline CDR1 is DFQATT and CDR2 SNEGSKA (reference sequence). V was cut by 2 bases and J by 8 bases, with 12 bases left in between. The CDR3 sequence is 13 residues long. The CDR3 nucleotides are TGCAGTGCTAGATCGGGGGCCATGGAAAAACTGTTTTTT. This sequence encodes CSARSGAMEKLFF.

The chain links TRBV10-3 to TRBJ2-7, with 10 bases that match TRBD2. CDR3 length equals 16 residues. CDR1 and CDR2 (germline): ENHRY, SYGVKD. V shed 4 bases and J 0 bases; nucleotides not matched to a gene: 6. The DNA of the CDR3 is TGTGCCATCAGTGGGGCCCCTAGCGGGGGCTCCTACGAGCAGTACTTC. Protein sequence: CAISGAPSGGSYEQYF.

This clonotype was recorded a few times. The rearrangement links TRBV3-1 to TRBJ1-6; D ambiguous. The V end was cut by 4 bases, the J end by 0 bases, with 10 bases between. The CDR3 contains 16 residues. The germline V gene encodes CDR1 LGHDT and CDR2 YNNKEL (reference sequence). CDR3 sequence (DNA): TGTGCCAGCAGCCGTTCAGGAACCTCCTATAATTCACCCCTCCACTTT. The encoded protein is CASSRSGTSYNSPLHF.

The chain combines TRBV6-2 or TRBV6-3 with TRBJ1-5; D might be TRBD1 (5 bases). Trimming left V 4 bases short and J 3 bases short, with 13 bases between. CDR3 length equals 15 residues. CDR1 and CDR2 from the germline V gene are MNHEY and SVGEGT. The CDR3 spells CASSFGAIANQPQHF. The CDR3 DNA reads as TGTGCCAGCAGTTTCGGGGCGATTGCCAATCAGCCCCAGCATTTT.

The V gene is TRBV20-1, the J gene TRBJ2-1; no clear D. Germline CDR1 is DFQATT and CDR2 is SNEGSKA (reference sequence). The CDR3 is 10 amino acids. The V end was cut by 2 bases, the J end by 7 bases, with 3 bases between. The CDR3 nucleotides are TGCAGTGCTAGATGGAATGAGCAGTTCTTC. The encoded protein is CSARWNEQFF.

This clonotype showed up just a few times. The chain couples TRBV24-1 to TRBJ1-2; maybe TRBD1 (6 bases). CDR1 and CDR2 (germline): KGHDR, SFDVKD. Deletions cut 4 bases from V and 5 bases from J, with 10 bases between. The CDR3 spans 13 residues. The CDR3 protein is CATSERGEYGYTF. In DNA, the CDR3 is TGTGCCACCAGTGAGAGGGGGGAGTATGGCTACACCTTC.